A few counts support the clone carrying this T cell receptor beta chain. The data are from a study of T cells in Graves' hyperthyroidism and ophthalmopathy. On the study more broadly: At initial diagnosis, before any treatment had begun, peripheral blood was obtained.

The TCR beta CDR3 regions underwent amplification using RNA transcripts as the source. Carried out on the TCR CDR3, a first-round RT-PCR used the HTBI primer set. MiXCR was run by TCRdb on the multiplex PCR reads, yielding one entry per CDR3 protein. Of under 300,000 distinct CDR3 sequences in the sample, 12% to 15% were seen once. In germline, CDR1 is LGHDT, CDR2 YNNKEL (reference sequence). The CDR3 spans 15 residues. Trimming shortened V by 1 base and J by 6 bases, and 13 bases separated the two germline ends. The sequence derives from a woman in her forties or fifties with Graves' hyperthyroidism that later progressed to Graves' ophthalmopathy. The J gene is TRBJ1-5, the V gene TRBV3-1, with D possibly being TRBD1 (5 bases). The sequenced material came from blood. The CDR3 region has the DNA TGTGCCAGCAGCCAAGGGGGGACGGGCAGTCAGCCCCAGCATTTT. It yields the protein CASSQGGTGSQPQHF.